The 14 T cell receptor beta chains given below trace back to one sample, sequenced in a study of CD8+ T cells in alopecia areata. Following RNA extraction, reverse transcription yielded cDNA that acted as the sequencing template. Sequenced by immunoSEQ multiplex PCR; TCRdb stores in-frame clones only, minus some. Of a few hundred thousand clones detected, more than 45% appear once; the ten largest clones hold roughly 1.6%. Regarding treatment: oral pan-JAK inhibitor, 5-10 mg twice daily. Specimen: CD4+ T cells sorted from blood, collected at week 4, from a patient treated with tofacitinib. Receptors originate from a human donor with alopecia areata.

The table lists this clone with a few counts. CDR3 protein: CASTSGTGATNYGYTF. CDR3 DNA sequence: TGTGCCAGTACCTCCGGGACAGGAGCTACCAACTATGGCTACACCTTC. The rearrangement links TRBV19 to TRBJ1-2, with TRBD1 identical over 8 bases. This CDR3 is built from 16 residues. CDR1 and CDR2 (germline): LNHDA, SQIVND (reference sequence). The junction had 12 bases not matched to a gene; V was cut back by 7 bases and J by 2 bases. Looking up the rest from reference TRBV19 and TRBJ1-2 gives the full variable domain: DGGITQSPKYLFRKEGQNVTLSCEQNLNHDAMYWYRQDPGQGLRLIYYSQIVNDFQKGDIAEGYSVSREKKESFPLTVTSAQKNPTAFYLCASTSGTGATNYGYTFGSGTRLTVV.

In its sample, this clone was seen a few times. This sequence joins TRBV29-1 and TRBJ2-2; TRBD1 agrees at 8 bases. V lost 6 bases and J lost 1; bases outside the gene matches: 4. The CDR3 covers 14 residues. Looked up from germline, CDR1 is SQVTM and CDR2 is ANQGSEA. This CDR3 reads CSVTDRGNTGELFF. CDR3 DNA sequence: TGCAGCGTAACTGACAGGGGGAACACCGGGGAGCTGTTTTTT.

This clone showed up just once. The V gene is TRBV29-1, the J gene TRBJ2-7; possibly TRBD1 or TRBD2 for D (5 bases each). With 5 bases removed from V and 0 bases from J, the gap between germline ends came to 14 bases. Per the germline V gene, CDR1 is SQVTM and CDR2 is ANQGSEA. CDR3 size: 14 residues. The CDR3 nucleotides read TGCAGCGTTCTTGACCGGGACGGCTCCTACGAGCAGTACTTC. This gives the protein CSVLDRDGSYEQYF.

This clone is a singleton in its sample. This chain links TRBV7-2 with TRBJ1-1; D unclear. The V end was cut by 3 bases, the J end by 1 base, with 9 bases between. The germline gives CDR1 SGHTA, CDR2 FQGNSA. The CDR3 is 14 amino acids. CDR3 sequence (DNA): TGTGCCAGCAGCTTGACCCTGACGAACACTGAAGCTTTCTTT. Translating it yields CASSLTLTNTEAFF.

The rearrangement joins TRBV30 to TRBJ2-7; tentatively, D is TRBD2 (6 bases). CDR3 length: 12 amino acids. V gave up 0 bases and J gave up 6 bases, with 9 bases separating them. The V gene's germline CDR1 is GTSNPN and CDR2 SVGIG (reference sequence). In nucleotides, the CDR3 is TGTGCCTGGAGTGTAAGCGGGTTCGAGCAGTACTTC. Translating it yields CAWSVSGFEQYF.

The V call is TRBV2, the J call TRBJ2-5; no clear D gene. Trimming stripped 0 bases from V and 10 bases from J, with 6 bases between. The CDR3 extends over 11 amino acids. Germline CDR1 is SNHLY and CDR2 is FYNNEI. The chain's CDR3 is CASSEALGQYF. The DNA for the CDR3 is TGTGCCAGCAGTGAAGCCCTAGGCCAGTACTTC.

This clone was observed a handful of times. V gene TRBV5-4 combines with J gene TRBJ1-6; D gene uncertain. The CDR3 extends over 12 amino acids. CDR1 SGHNT and CDR2 YYREEE come from the germline V gene (reference sequence). The germline V and J ends were trimmed by 4 bases and 9 bases, with 8 bases remaining between them. The CDR3 DNA sequence: TGTGCCAGCAGCACCCCTCTTTCACCCCTCCACTTT. Translated, it gives CASSTPLSPLHF.

The chain has TRBV5-1 and TRBJ2-3, with D unresolved. Germline V gives CDR1 SGHRS, CDR2 YFSETQ. The CDR3 contains 14 residues. V shed 4 bases and J shed 0 bases, with 9 bases lying between them. CDR3 sequence reads: CASSRQASTDTQYF. The CDR3 region has the DNA TGCGCCAGCAGCCGACAAGCTAGCACAGATACGCAGTATTTT.

The CDR3, as DNA: TGCAGCGTTGACTTTCAGGGGGCTTGGAACACTGAAGCTTTCTTT. Residues: CSVDFQGAWNTEAFF. The chain uses TRBV29-1 and TRBJ1-1, with 8 bases fitting TRBD1. This CDR3 spans 15 amino acids. The germline gives CDR1 SQVTM, CDR2 ANQGSEA. Trimming took 3 bases from V and 1 from J; bases not matched to a gene: 7.

V gene TRBV29-1 combines with J gene TRBJ1-1; D not certain. The CDR3 length is 15 residues. CDR1 and CDR2 (germline): SQVTM, ANQGSEA. The V end was cut by 4 bases, the J end by 1 base, with 16 bases between. For the CDR3, the DNA is TGCAGCGTTGTTTACACCGGGGTTACGAACACTGAAGCTTTCTTT. Its protein product is CSVVYTGVTNTEAFF.

This chain uses TRBV7-2 with TRBJ2-7; D may be TRBD1 (6 bases). V shed 6 bases and J shed 3 bases, with 18 bases lying between them. There are 15 residues in the CDR3. Germline V gene data show CDR1 as SGHTA and CDR2 as FQGNSA. This CDR3 is CASSYRVALGYEQYF. The CDR3 DNA reads as TGTGCCAGCAGTTACAGGGTTGCCCTAGGCTACGAGCAGTACTTC.

The chain is built from TRBV30 and TRBJ2-2; 8 nucleotides line up with TRBD1. The CDR3 has 15 residues. Looked up from germline, CDR1 is GTSNPN and CDR2 is SVGIG (reference sequence). V trimming: 2 bases; J trimming: 1 base; junction bases outside the gene matches: 3. Written as DNA, the CDR3 is TGTGCCTGGAGTAGGACAGGGAGGAACACCGGGGAGCTGTTTTTT. It yields the protein CAWSRTGRNTGELFF.

The rearrangement links TRBV4-3 to TRBJ1-1, with 8 bases that match TRBD1. V lost 4 bases and J lost 0; bases outside the gene matches: 13. Germline assignment: CDR1 LGHNA and CDR2 YSLEER. The CDR3 has 18 amino acids. The CDR3 nucleotides are TGCGCCAGCAGCCGAGTTCACAGGGGGGATTTGGTGAACACTGAAGCTTTCTTT. Protein product: CASSRVHRGDLVNTEAFF.

This clone was found once. The J gene is TRBJ2-7, the V gene TRBV1. TRBV1 is a known pseudogene. The CDR3 loop spans 9 amino acids. DNA of the CDR3: TGCACCACCCTTGCCGAGCAGTACTTC. Protein: CTTLAEQYF.